The clone carrying this T cell receptor (beta chain) appeared many times. Its antigen is undetermined. This sample is drawn from a study of identical twins. Study observations and caveats: Twins shared out-of-frame alpha sequences with excess low generation probability. Invariant MAIT and iNKT cells could partly confound zero-insertion analyses.

TCRdb reprocessed the 5' RACE reads with MiXCR, giving one entry per CDR3 protein. The table lists more than 350,000 distinct CDR3 sequences, approximately 10% of them singletons. The germline V gene encodes CDR1 MNHEY and CDR2 SMNVEV (reference sequence). This CDR3 region has 16 residues. The V and J ends lost 5 bases and 3 bases, in that order; junction bases with no gene match: 5. Sequences were obtained from naive T cells sorted from blood. This receptor was identified in a woman between 50 and 59 years old in good health. The V call is TRBV27, the J call TRBJ2-6, with 9 bases identical to TRBD1. For the CDR3, the DNA is TGTGCCAGCAGTCATAGGACAGGGGTTGGGGCCAACGTCCTGACTTTC. Its translation: CASSHRTGVGANVLTF.